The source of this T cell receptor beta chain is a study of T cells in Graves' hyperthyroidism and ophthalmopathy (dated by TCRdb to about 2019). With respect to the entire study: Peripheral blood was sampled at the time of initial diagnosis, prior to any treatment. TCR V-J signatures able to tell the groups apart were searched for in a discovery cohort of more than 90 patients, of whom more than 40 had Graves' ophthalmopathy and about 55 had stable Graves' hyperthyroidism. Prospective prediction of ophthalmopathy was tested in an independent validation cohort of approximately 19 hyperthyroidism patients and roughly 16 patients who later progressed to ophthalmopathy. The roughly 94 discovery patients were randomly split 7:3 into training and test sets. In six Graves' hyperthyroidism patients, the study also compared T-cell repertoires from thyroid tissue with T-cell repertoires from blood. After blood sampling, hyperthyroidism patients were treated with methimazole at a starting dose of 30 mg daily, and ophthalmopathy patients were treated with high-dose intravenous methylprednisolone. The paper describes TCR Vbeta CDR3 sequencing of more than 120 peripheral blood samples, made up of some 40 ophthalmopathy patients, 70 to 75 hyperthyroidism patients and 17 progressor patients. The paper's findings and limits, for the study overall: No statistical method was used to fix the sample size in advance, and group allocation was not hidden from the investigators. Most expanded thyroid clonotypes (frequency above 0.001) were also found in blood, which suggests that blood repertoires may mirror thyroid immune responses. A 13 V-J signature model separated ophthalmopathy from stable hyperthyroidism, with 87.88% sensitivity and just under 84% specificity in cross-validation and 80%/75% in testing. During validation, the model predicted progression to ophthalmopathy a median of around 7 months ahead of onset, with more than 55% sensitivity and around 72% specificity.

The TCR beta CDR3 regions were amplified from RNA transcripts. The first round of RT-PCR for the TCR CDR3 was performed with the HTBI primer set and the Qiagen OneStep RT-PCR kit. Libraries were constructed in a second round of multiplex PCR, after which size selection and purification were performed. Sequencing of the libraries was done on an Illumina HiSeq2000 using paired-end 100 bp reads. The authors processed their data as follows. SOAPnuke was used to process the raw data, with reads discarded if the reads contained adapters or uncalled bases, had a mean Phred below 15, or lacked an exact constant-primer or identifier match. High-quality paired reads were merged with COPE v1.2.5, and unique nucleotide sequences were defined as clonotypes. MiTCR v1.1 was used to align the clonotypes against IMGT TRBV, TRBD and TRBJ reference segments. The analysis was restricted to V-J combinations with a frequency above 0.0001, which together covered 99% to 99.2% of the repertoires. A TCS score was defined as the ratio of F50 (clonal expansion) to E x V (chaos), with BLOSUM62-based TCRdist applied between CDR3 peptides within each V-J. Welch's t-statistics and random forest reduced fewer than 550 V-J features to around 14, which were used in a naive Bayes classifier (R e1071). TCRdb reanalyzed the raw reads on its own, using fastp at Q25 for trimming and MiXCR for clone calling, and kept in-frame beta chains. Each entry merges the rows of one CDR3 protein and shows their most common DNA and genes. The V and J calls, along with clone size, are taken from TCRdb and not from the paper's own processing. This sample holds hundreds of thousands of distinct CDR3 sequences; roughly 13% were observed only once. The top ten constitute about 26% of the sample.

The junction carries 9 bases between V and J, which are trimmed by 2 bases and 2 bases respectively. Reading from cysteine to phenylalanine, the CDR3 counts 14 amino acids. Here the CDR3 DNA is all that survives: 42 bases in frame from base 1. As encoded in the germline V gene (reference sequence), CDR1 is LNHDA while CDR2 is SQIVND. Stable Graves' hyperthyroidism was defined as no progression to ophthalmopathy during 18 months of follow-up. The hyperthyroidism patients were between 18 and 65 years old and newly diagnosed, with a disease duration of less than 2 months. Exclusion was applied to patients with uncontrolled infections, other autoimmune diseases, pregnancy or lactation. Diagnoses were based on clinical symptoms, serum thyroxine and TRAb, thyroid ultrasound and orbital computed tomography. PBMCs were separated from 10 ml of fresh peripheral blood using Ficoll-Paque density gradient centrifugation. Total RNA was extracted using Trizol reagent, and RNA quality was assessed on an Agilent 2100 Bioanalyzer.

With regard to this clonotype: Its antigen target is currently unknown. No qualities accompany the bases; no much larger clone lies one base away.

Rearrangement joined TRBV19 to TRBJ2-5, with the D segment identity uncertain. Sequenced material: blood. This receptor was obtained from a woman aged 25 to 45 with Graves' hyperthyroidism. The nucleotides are TGTGCCAGTAGTATAAGTCTTCTACAAGAGACCCAGTACTTC. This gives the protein CASSISLLQETQYF. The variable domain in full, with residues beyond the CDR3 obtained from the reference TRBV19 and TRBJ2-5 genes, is DGGITQSPKYLFRKEGQNVTLSCEQNLNHDAMYWYRQDPGQGLRLIYYSQIVNDFQKGDIAEGYSVSREKKESFPLTVTSAQKNPTAFYLCASSISLLQETQYFGPGTRLLVL.